Following are 12 T cell receptor beta chains from one sample sequenced in a study of T cell repertoires in cytomegalovirus infection (dated by TCRdb to between 2017 and 2020). The reads were generated on an Illumina HiSeq 1500. In-frame beta chains were kept once TCRdb had trimmed the public reads at Q25 with fastp and called clones with MiXCR. Every entry covers one CDR3 protein and lists the most common genes and DNA from its rows. The sample profile shows tens of thousands of distinct CDR3 sequences; 25% to 30% of them were found once. The ten largest clonotypes hold 59% of the sample. For these TCRs, the target antigens are not known. This specimen's treatment or condition label, per the study, means: in vitro stimulation with specific CMV peptide epitopes to enrich CMV-specific T cells. The source was CD8+ T cells from cultured PBMCs, collected from culture after CMV antigen stimulation. Receptors originate from a human donor in good health (CMV status not recorded). Some clones in this sample may be carry-over from other donors' samples.

This clonotype came up many times. The CDR3 here is CASSIFVDSSYEQYF. The CDR3, as DNA: TGTGCCAGTAGTATTTTTGTCGACTCCTCCTACGAGCAGTACTTC. The V call is TRBV19, the J call TRBJ2-7; D is unclear. The CDR3 length is 15 residues. The V and J ends lost 3 bases and 0 bases respectively, with 12 bases between them. Germline values: CDR1 LNHDA, CDR2 SQIVND (reference sequence).

This clonotype ranks as medium-sized (0.01 to 0.1%). The CDR3 region is CASTGGLPKAFF. CDR3 DNA sequence: TGTGCCAGCACGGGAGGACTCCCTAAAGCTTTCTTT. The chain is built from TRBV7-2 and TRBJ1-1, with unresolved D. The CDR3 is 12 amino acids. Germline V CDR1 and CDR2: SGHTA, FQGNSA. V lost 7 bases, J lost 9 bases, and 15 bases lay in between.

In its sample, this clonotype was seen many times. The V gene is TRBV9, the J gene TRBJ2-5; TRBD2 matches at 10 bases. J gave up 2 bases and V 0 bases, and 1 base lay outside the gene matches. The germline gives CDR1 SGDLS, CDR2 YYNGEE. This CDR3 is 15 amino acids long. This CDR3 reads CASSVASGGQETQYF. In DNA form, the CDR3 reads TGTGCCAGCAGCGTAGCTAGCGGGGGTCAAGAGACCCAGTACTTC.

The chain carries TRBV19 and TRBJ2-7; no definite D call. CDR1 and CDR2 from the germline V gene are LNHDA and SQIVND (reference sequence). Trimming pared 3 bases from V and 7 bases from J, leaving 13 bases between. This CDR3 comprises 13 residues. CDR3 DNA: TGTGCCAGTAGTATTTCTTCCTCACGGGAGCAGTACTTC. Protein sequence: CASSISSSREQYF. The variable domain in full, with the rest retrieved from reference TRBV19 and TRBJ2-7, is DGGITQSPKYLFRKEGQNVTLSCEQNLNHDAMYWYRQDPGQGLRLIYYSQIVNDFQKGDIAEGYSVSREKKESFPLTVTSAQKNPTAFYLCASSISSSREQYFGPGTRLTVT.

The rearrangement uses TRBV27 and TRBJ2-1; 9 bases line up with TRBD2. V gave up 2 bases and J gave up 2 bases; unmatched junction bases: 1. Germline CDR1 MNHEY, CDR2 SMNVEV (reference sequence). CDR3 length equals 15 residues. CDR3 protein: CASSLAGGPYNEQFF. CDR3 nucleotides: TGTGCCAGCAGTTTAGCGGGGGGGCCCTACAATGAGCAGTTCTTC.

V is TRBV19 and J is TRBJ2-1; the D gene is possibly TRBD2 (6 bases). The V gene's germline CDR1 is LNHDA and CDR2 SQIVND (reference sequence). Trimming pared 4 bases from V and 0 bases from J, leaving 16 bases between. The CDR3 is made up of 17 amino acids. This chain's CDR3 is CASSTGTGEFSYNEQFF. CDR3 DNA sequence: TGTGCCAGTAGTACCGGGACTGGGGAGTTCTCCTACAATGAGCAGTTCTTC.

The rearrangement joins TRBV20-1 to TRBJ2-3; 9 bases map to TRBD2. This CDR3 is built from 14 residues. Germline CDR1 DFQATT, CDR2 SNEGSKA (reference sequence). V trimming: 3 bases; J trimming: 3 bases; junction bases outside the gene matches: 4. The CDR3 reads CSARAGGTTDTQYF. CDR3 nucleotides: TGCAGTGCTAGGGCGGGGGGGACGACAGATACGCAGTATTTT.

This clonotype came up a few times. The gene calls are TRBV28 and TRBJ2-7; TRBD1 aligns across 8 bases. CDR3 length: 16 residues. CDR1 and CDR2 from the germline V gene are MDHEN and SYDVKM. V trimming: 2 bases; J trimming: 3 bases; junction bases outside the gene matches: 9. The CDR3 region has the DNA TGTGCCAGCAGTTTAAACGTCGGGACAGGAGGCTACGAGCAGTACTTC. Residues: CASSLNVGTGGYEQYF.

The rearrangement links TRBV3-1 to TRBJ2-5; TRBD1 is a possible D gene (6 bases). The CDR3 length is 14 residues. V was cut by 2 bases and J by 3 bases, with 10 bases left in between. CDR1 is LGHDT and CDR2 is YNNKEL in the germline V gene (reference sequence). In nucleotides, the CDR3 is TGTGCCAGCAGCCAACAGACAGGAGAAGAGACCCAGTACTTC. Its translation: CASSQQTGEETQYF.

This clonotype was counted between two and nine times. The J gene is TRBJ2-5, the V gene TRBV7-3, with D perhaps TRBD2 (5 bases). The CDR3 loop spans 16 amino acids. CDR1 is SGHTA and CDR2 is FQGTGA in the germline V gene. Trimming stripped 5 bases from V and 5 bases from J, with 21 bases between. CDR3 sequence (DNA): TGTGCCAGCAGCCCCTTTTCCGGGGAGACGGGTGAGACCCAGTACTTC. Translation gives CASSPFSGETGETQYF.

This clonotype has at least ten counts. V gene TRBV7-8 combines with J gene TRBJ1-1, with 10 bases aligning to TRBD1. This CDR3 is built from 18 residues. Germline values: CDR1 SGHVS, CDR2 FQNEAQ. V shed 6 bases and J 2 bases; nucleotides not matched to a gene: 15. CDR3 coding DNA: TGTGCCAGCAGGGAAGGGACAGGGGAATGGGCCAGTAACACTGAAGCTTTCTTT. Amino acid sequence: CASREGTGEWASNTEAFF.

The CDR3 bases are TGCGCCAGCAGCCAAGAAAGGAGCCGCACAGATACGCAGTATTTT. The encoded protein is CASSQERSRTDTQYF. The genes are TRBV4-3 and TRBJ2-3; D is uncertain. This CDR3 comprises 15 residues. Germline V gives CDR1 LGHNA, CDR2 YSLEER. Between the trimmed V and J ends, which lost 0 bases and 1 base, there was a span of 8 bases.